The T cell receptor (beta chain) described here comes from a study of beta chain features in type 1 diabetes. As for this clone: No antigen is known for it.

V was cut by 1 base and J by 5 bases, with 11 bases left in between. Looked up from germline, CDR1 is KGHSH and CDR2 is LQKENI. The CDR3 has 14 amino acids. Study-level findings and limits: Insertion counts at VDJ junctions were lower in type 1 diabetes patients, who also showed more deletions there. All four CD4+ subsets of Type 1 diabetes patients contained TCRB CDR3s that were moderately but significantly shorter.

Since all of the isolated RNA was reverse transcribed, expressed TCRB transcripts were what got sequenced. Some clones are missing from TCRdb's copy, which holds only in-frame ones; the method was immunoSEQ multiplex PCR. The table has under 250,000 clones, approximately 11% seen once. The collection from each donor was one heparinised blood draw averaging about 110 mL. Staining for CD45RO/CCR7/CD25/CD127/CD95/CD27 allowed sorting of CD4+ naive, central memory, regulatory and stem cell-like memory cells. The chain employs TRBV18 and TRBJ2-5; possibly TRBD1 for D (7 bases). Material: central memory CD4+ T cells from blood. The receptor's source is a man between 18 and 29 years old in good health. The CDR3 is CASSPLQGRETQYF. In nucleotides, the CDR3 is TGTGCCAGCTCACCACTACAGGGGAGGGAGACCCAGTACTTC.